The 11 T cell receptor beta chains given below trace back to one sample, sequenced in a study of chemoradiotherapy in HPV16-positive cancers. TCRdb's copy holds only in-frame clones and misses some; the assay was immunoSEQ multiplex PCR. The sample holds about 8,900 clones, about nine tenths seen once. This specimen was blood, taken from a patient who underwent chemoradiotherapy. These receptor sequences come from a human donor with HPV-associated anogenital cancer.

The chain employs TRBV9 and TRBJ2-1; D may be TRBD2 (5 bases). CDR3 length equals 16 residues. V was shortened by 0 bases and J by 3 bases, with 13 bases between the two germline ends. Germline loops: CDR1 SGDLS, CDR2 YYNGEE. The CDR3 here is CASSVVPGKGYNEQFF. The CDR3 DNA sequence: TGTGCCAGCAGCGTAGTCCCGGGGAAGGGCTACAATGAGCAGTTCTTC.

This chain links TRBV9 with TRBJ1-5; perhaps TRBD1 as D (5 bases). This CDR3 has 15 residues. The V end was cut by 3 bases, the J end by 4 bases, with 14 bases between. Germline CDR1 SGDLS, CDR2 YYNGEE. This CDR3 is CASSGRDGLNQPQHF. DNA of the CDR3: TGTGCCAGCAGCGGCCGGGACGGGTTAAATCAGCCCCAGCATTTT.

DNA for the CDR3: TGTGCCATCAGTGATATGGCAGGGGCTCACTATGGCTACACCTTC. This translates into CAISDMAGAHYGYTF. The V and J genes are TRBV10-3 and TRBJ1-2, with D maybe TRBD1 (6 bases). Deletions cut 3 bases from V and 3 bases from J, with 14 bases between. From germline, CDR1 is ENHRY and CDR2 SYGVKD. The CDR3 contains 15 residues.

The V call is TRBV5-4, the J call TRBJ2-3, with a tentative D call TRBD2 (5 bases). Germline values: CDR1 SGHNT, CDR2 YYREEE (reference sequence). Trimming removed 6 bases from V and 5 bases from J, with 16 bases in between. The CDR3 covers 14 residues. CDR3 bases: TGTGCCAGCACCTCCTCGCGGGCGGGAGATACGCAGTATTTT. Amino acid sequence: CASTSSRAGDTQYF.

The J gene is TRBJ2-5, the V gene TRBV11-2, with TRBD1 identical over 9 bases. The end of the DNA aligns better with TRBJ2-7, so the J call may be wrong. Germline assignment: CDR1 SGHAT and CDR2 FQNNGV. CDR3 size: 14 residues. CDR3 nucleotide sequence: TGTGCCAGCAGCTACGGGACAGGGAACTACGAGCAGTACTTC. It codes for CASSYGTGNYEQYF.

The rearrangement links TRBV6-1 to TRBJ2-7; 7 positions agree with TRBD2. Trimming took 4 bases from V and 1 from J; bases not matched to a gene: 7. Per germline, CDR1 MNHNS and CDR2 SASEGT. The CDR3 length is 15 residues. The CDR3 loop reads CASSAIAGESYEQYF. In DNA, the CDR3 is TGTGCCAGCAGTGCGATCGCGGGGGAATCCTACGAGCAGTACTTC.

The chain has TRBV6-5 and TRBJ1-2; TRBD1 is a possible D gene (5 bases). Germline values: CDR1 MNHEY, CDR2 SVGAGI. Trimming stripped 6 bases from V and 4 bases from J, with 15 bases between. The CDR3 runs 14 residues. CDR3 loop: CASRSAGGGYGYTF. CDR3 in DNA: TGTGCCAGCAGATCGGCAGGCGGGGGCTATGGCTACACCTTC.

The gene calls are TRBV6-5 and TRBJ2-3, with TRBD1 matching over 7 bases. The germline V gene has CDR1 MNHEY and CDR2 SVGAGI. Trimming removed 6 bases from V and 8 bases from J; junction bases left unmatched: 11. This CDR3 is 14 amino acids long. This chain's CDR3 is CASSLVEQGTTQYF. The CDR3 bases are TGTGCCAGCAGCCTCGTAGAACAGGGGACTACGCAGTATTTT.

The chain links TRBV6-1 to TRBJ1-5; 7 bases agree with TRBD1. V was pared by 6 bases and J by 2 bases, with 1 base of the junction left unmatched. This CDR3 has 13 amino acids. The V gene's germline CDR1 is MNHNS and CDR2 SASEGT. CDR3 nucleotide sequence: TGTGCCAGCAGAGGGACAGGCAATCAGCCCCAGCATTTT. It specifies CASRGTGNQPQHF.

The chain is built from TRBV6-1 and TRBJ2-7, with 9 bases identical to TRBD1. J lost 7 bases, V lost 1 base, and 11 bases had no gene match. Germline V CDR1 and CDR2: MNHNS, SASEGT. The CDR3 sequence is 16 residues long. The CDR3 protein is CASSEGGGTGFREQYV. DNA for the CDR3: TGTGCCAGCAGTGAAGGAGGTGGGACAGGGTTCAGGGAGCAGTACGTC.

The V call is TRBV5-1, the J call TRBJ2-5, with 12 bases aligning to TRBD2. CDR1 is SGHRS, CDR2 YFSETQ, per germline. V was pared by 4 bases and J by 5 bases, with 6 bases of the junction left unmatched. The CDR3 spans 15 residues. CDR3 sequence (DNA): TGCGCCAGCAGCCGAGGGACTAGCGGGCGGGAGACCCAGTACTTC. It codes for CASSRGTSGRETQYF.